The rows below give T cell receptor beta chains drawn from one sample of a study of spatial heterogeneity in lung cancer. A single record per CDR3 protein comes from TCRdb applying MiXCR to the 5' RACE reads. The table shows some 41,000 distinct CDR3 sequences, with roughly a tenth occurring only once. This specimen was PBMCs, taken at follow-up. The receptors come from a female donor with early-stage non-small cell lung cancer. The CDR3 runs from the conserved cysteine through the conserved F or W. Fields, in order: clone size, V gene, CDR3 length, J gene, D gene, CDR3 DNA, CDR3 protein. The D gene is left open where the match is weak. The size field is filled for only some rows; it gives once, few, many or a size class.

medium-sized	TRBV20-1	11	TRBJ1-1	TRBD1	TGCAGTGCCAGGGGGGCCACTGAAGCTTTCTTT	CSARGATEAFF
-	TRBV2	14	TRBJ2-1	TRBD2	TGTGCCAGCCCGAGCGGGGGCCACCTGGATGAGCAGTTCTTC	CASPSGGHLDEQFF
-	TRBV9	11	TRBJ2-1	-	TGTGCCAGCGGGGGCAAGTTTGAGCAGTTCTTC	CASGGKFEQFF
-	TRBV29-1	12	TRBJ1-2	-	TGCAGCGTTCGCGGACAGACGGGATTCTACACCTTC	CSVRGQTGFYTF
few	TRBV2	13	TRBJ2-7	TRBD1	TGTGCCAGCGGGGGACAGGGCTCCTACGAGCAGTACTTC	CASGGQGSYEQYF
few	TRBV28	13	TRBJ1-2	-	TGTGCCAGCAGTTCTCCGGAAGGGTATGGCTACACCTTC	CASSSPEGYGYTF
-	TRBV7-9	14	TRBJ2-5	-	TGTGCCAGCAGCTTAGGTGGTAGCTGGGAGACCCAGTACTTC	CASSLGGSWETQYF
-	TRBV6-5	14	TRBJ2-5	-	TGTGCCAGCTGTTACCCGGGGGACGGAGGAAAAGAGTACTTC	CASCYPGDGGKEYF
-	TRBV2	17	TRBJ2-6	-	TGTGCCAGCAGTATACGGGAGAGGCGCTCTGGGGCCAACGTCCTGACTTTC	CASSIRERRSGANVLTF
few	TRBV18	15	TRBJ1-3	-	TGTGCCAGCTCACCAGGACCGAACTCTGGAAACACCATATATTTT	CASSPGPNSGNTIYF
many	TRBV18	14	TRBJ2-2	TRBD1	TGTGCCAGCTCAGCGGGACAGGGCACCGGGGAGCTGTTTTTT	CASSAGQGTGELFF
once	TRBV7-8	13	TRBJ2-7	-	TGTGCCAGCAGCCCAAATTGCGGGGCCGAGCAGTACTTC	CASSPNCGAEQYF
-	TRBV9	15	TRBJ2-7	TRBD2	TGTGCCAGCAGCCCACCTAGCGGGCCCTCCTACGAGCAGTACTTC	CASSPPSGPSYEQYF
many	TRBV6-5	17	TRBJ2-6	TRBD1	TGTGCCAGCAGTGCCGGGACAGGGATTCCTGGGGCCAACGTCCTGACTTTC	CASSAGTGIPGANVLTF
many	TRBV28	18	TRBJ2-2	TRBD1	TGTGCCAGCAGTTTTATCAACTGGGGACAGGTGGTCACCGGGGAGCTGTTTTTT	CASSFINWGQVVTGELFF
few	TRBV19	14	TRBJ2-7	TRBD1	TGTGCCAGTAGTATGAGGGACAGCTCCTACGAGCAGTACTTC	CASSMRDSSYEQYF
-	TRBV7-2	16	TRBJ2-3	-	TGTGCCAGCAGCTTACAACTACTAGGTCGACTAGATACGCAGTATTTT	CASSLQLLGRLDTQYF
many	TRBV5-1	16	TRBJ2-1	TRBD2	TGCGCCAGCAGCCTTCTGGGACTAGGGTCCTACAATGAGCAGTTCTTC	CASSLLGLGSYNEQFF
medium-sized	TRBV29-1	13	TRBJ1-3	-	TGCAGCGTTCGCCCGACAGGTGGAAACACCATATATTTT	CSVRPTGGNTIYF
few	TRBV4-1	14	TRBJ2-7	-	TGCGCCAGCAGCCAAGTCCTGGGCTCCTACGAGCAGTACTTC	CASSQVLGSYEQYF
many	TRBV7-9	16	TRBJ2-2	-	TGTGCCAGCAGCTCCGCGGCCAGGGCCCACACCGGGGAGCTGTTTTTT	CASSSAARAHTGELFF
many	TRBV5-6	15	TRBJ2-3	TRBD1	TGTGCCAGCAGCTCGGACAGGGGACGAGAAGATACGCAGTATTTT	CASSSDRGREDTQYF